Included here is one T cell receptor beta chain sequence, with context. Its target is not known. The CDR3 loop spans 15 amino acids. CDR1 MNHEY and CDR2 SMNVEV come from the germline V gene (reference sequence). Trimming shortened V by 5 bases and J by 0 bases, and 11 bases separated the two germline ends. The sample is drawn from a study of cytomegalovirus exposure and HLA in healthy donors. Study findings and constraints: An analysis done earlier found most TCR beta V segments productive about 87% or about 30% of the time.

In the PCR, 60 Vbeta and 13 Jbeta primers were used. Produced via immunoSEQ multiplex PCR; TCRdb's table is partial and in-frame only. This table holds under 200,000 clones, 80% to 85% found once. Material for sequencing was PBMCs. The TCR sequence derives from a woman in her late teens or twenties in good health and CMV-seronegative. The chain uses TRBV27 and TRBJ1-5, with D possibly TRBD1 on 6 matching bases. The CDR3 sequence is CASSPYRDSNQPQHF. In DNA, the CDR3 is TGTGCCAGCAGTCCCTACAGGGATAGCAATCAGCCCCAGCATTTT.